These 24 T cell receptor beta chains were sequenced from one sample in a study of CD8 T cells in Susac syndrome (dated by TCRdb to about 2019). The receptor library was made with the immunoSEQ multiplex PCR assay. RNA was extracted with the RNeasy kit and roughly 0.5 to 1 ug was reverse transcribed using random hexamers. The public reads were reanalyzed by TCRdb: fastp trimming at Q25, MiXCR alignment, in-frame beta chains only. Identical CDR3 proteins give one entry, which carries the most common genes and DNA. A total of 240,000 or so distinct CDR3 sequences appear in this sample, almost 97% of them only once. The ten top clones hold around 0.1% of the sample. Sample: CD4+ T cells from PBMCs. Every receptor here comes from a human donor with Susac syndrome.

The chain links TRBV5-4 to TRBJ2-1; a possible D gene is TRBD1 (6 bases). The length of the CDR3 is 14 residues. Trimming cost V 3 bases and J 4 bases, with 11 bases left between them. From germline, CDR1 is SGHNT and CDR2 YYREEE (reference sequence). The chain's CDR3 is CASSSQGPYNEQFF. CDR3 nucleotide sequence: TGTGCCAGCAGCTCACAGGGTCCATACAATGAGCAGTTCTTC.

In this sample, this clonotype turned up once. The gene calls are TRBV12-3 or TRBV12-4 and TRBJ1-1; unclear D gene. The CDR3 covers 13 residues. V was shortened by 5 bases and J by 0 bases, with 7 bases between the two germline ends. In nucleotides, the CDR3 is TGTGCCAGCAGTCGAGAGGTGAACACTGAAGCTTTCTTT. It translates to CASSREVNTEAFF.

The chain couples TRBV29-1 to TRBJ1-1; 7 positions match TRBD1. V lost 6 bases and J lost 2; bases outside the gene matches: 6. The CDR3 length is 13 residues. CDR1 and CDR2 from the germline V gene are SQVTM and ANQGSEA. The CDR3 protein is CSVRNRGNTEAFF. DNA of the CDR3: TGCAGCGTCCGAAACAGGGGAAACACTGAAGCTTTCTTT.

The chain carries TRBV4-1 and TRBJ2-7, with 7 bases aligning to TRBD2. Trimming at V came to 0 bases and at J to 3 bases, leaving 5 bases not matched to a gene. From germline, CDR1 is MGHRA and CDR2 YSYEKL. The CDR3 loop spans 15 amino acids. The CDR3 loop is CASSQDAREDYEQYF. The CDR3 nucleotides are TGCGCCAGCAGCCAAGACGCCCGGGAGGACTACGAGCAGTACTTC.

The chain links TRBV4-1 to TRBJ2-1, with D unresolved. Trimming took 4 bases from V and 8 from J, leaving 9 bases between them. The germline V gene has CDR1 MGHRA and CDR2 YSYEKL. The CDR3 is 12 amino acids. The CDR3 DNA reads as TGCGCCAGCAGCCGAAGCTGGCATGAGCAGTTCTTC. The encoded protein is CASSRSWHEQFF.

V is TRBV28 and J is TRBJ2-3; D unclear. The CDR3 length is 15 residues. The germline gives CDR1 MDHEN, CDR2 SYDVKM. Trimming took off 3 bases at V and 6 bases at J, with 16 bases between the two ends. The CDR3 region has the DNA TGTGCCAGCAGTTTCCCTTCATACGGAAGGGATACGCAGTATTTT. Amino acid sequence: CASSFPSYGRDTQYF.

J is TRBJ2-1 and V is TRBV7-3, with TRBD2 matching 11 bases. CDR1 is SGHTA, CDR2 FQGTGA, per germline. The CDR3 has 18 residues. With 2 bases clipped from V and 6 bases from J, the junction kept 12 bases outside the gene matches. CDR3 bases: TGTGCCAGCAGCTTAGTTTCCCTTAGCGGGAGGGGCTCCAATGAGCAGTTCTTC. Amino acid sequence: CASSLVSLSGRGSNEQFF.

The J gene is TRBJ1-2, the V gene TRBV3-1; D is perhaps TRBD1 (6 bases). The CDR3 runs 17 residues. Trimming took off 1 base at V and 1 base at J, with 16 bases between the two ends. Looked up from germline, CDR1 is LGHDT and CDR2 is YNNKEL (reference sequence). The DNA for the CDR3 is TGTGCCAGCAGCCAAGGCCACCCCGGACAGTTTAACTATGGCTACACCTTC. It yields the protein CASSQGHPGQFNYGYTF. The full variable domain, its missing parts supplied by reference TRBV3-1 and TRBJ1-2, is DTAVSQTPKYLVTQMGNDKSIKCEQNLGHDTMYWYKQDSKKFLKIMFSYNNKELIINETVPNRFSPKSPDKAHLNLHINSLELGDSAVYFCASSQGHPGQFNYGYTFGSGTRLTVV.

The rearrangement uses TRBV7-9 and TRBJ2-2; 8 nucleotides match TRBD2. The J segment lost 6 bases and the V segment lost 6 bases, leaving 3 bases of the junction unmatched. The V gene's germline CDR1 is SEHNR and CDR2 FQNEAQ (reference sequence). The CDR3 runs 13 residues. In nucleotides, the CDR3 is TGTGCCAGCAGGGGACTAGTGGCCGGGGAGCTGTTTTTT. Translating it yields CASRGLVAGELFF.

The CDR3 bases are TGCGCCAGCAGCCTCCGGACAGAACTCCAAGAGACCCAGTACTTC. Its translation: CASSLRTELQETQYF. The chain couples TRBV4-1 to TRBJ2-5, with D possibly TRBD1 on 6 matching bases. The germline V and J ends were trimmed by 4 bases and 1 base, with 13 bases remaining between them. The CDR3 has 15 residues. Germline CDR1 is MGHRA and CDR2 is YSYEKL.

The genes are TRBV12-3 or TRBV12-4 and TRBJ2-7; 7 nucleotides line up with TRBD1. This CDR3 region has 13 residues. With 6 bases clipped from V and 5 bases from J, the junction kept 7 bases outside the gene matches. CDR3 nucleotides: TGTGCCAGCAGCGCAACACAGGGGAACGAGCAGTACTTC. It codes for CASSATQGNEQYF.

Only one count was recorded for this clonotype. The chain recombines TRBV18 with TRBJ1-4; D is unclear. Germline-derived CDR1 and CDR2 are KGHSH and LQKENI. V lost 6 bases and J 0 bases, leaving 8 bases between the germline ends. There are 14 residues in the CDR3. Here the CDR3 reads CASSFAATNEKLFF. DNA for the CDR3: TGTGCCAGCTCCTTCGCTGCAACTAATGAAAAACTGTTTTTT.

The rearrangement links TRBV6-5 to TRBJ2-3; D remains unclear. CDR1 is MNHEY, CDR2 SVGAGI, per germline. Trimming removed 10 bases from V and 3 bases from J, with 11 bases in between. The CDR3 has 12 residues. CDR3 sequence (DNA): TGTGCCACAGCCGCCGGGACAGATACGCAGTATTTT. It codes for CATAAGTDTQYF.

The J gene is TRBJ1-5, the V gene TRBV2; TRBD1 might be the D (5 bases). In germline, CDR1 is SNHLY, CDR2 FYNNEI. This CDR3 has 13 residues. Trimming pared 7 bases from V and 4 bases from J, leaving 11 bases between. The CDR3 nucleotides read TGTGCCAGCATGGGACTACCAAATCAGCCCCAGCATTTT. Translating gives CASMGLPNQPQHF.

This chain links TRBV5-1 with TRBJ1-2, with 8 bases that match TRBD1. The CDR3 spans 14 residues. Per germline, CDR1 SGHRS and CDR2 YFSETQ. Losses at the gene ends were 4 bases for V and 8 bases for J; bases not matched to a gene: 10. Here the CDR3 DNA reads TGCGCCAGCAGCCCGGGACAGGCCGTCACGGGCTACACCTTC. It specifies CASSPGQAVTGYTF.

The rearrangement uses TRBV5-6 and TRBJ1-5; 7 bases fit TRBD1. This CDR3 is 17 amino acids long. Germline CDR1 reads SGHDT; CDR2 reads YYEEEE. J lost 0 bases, V lost 4 bases, and 10 bases had no gene match. The CDR3 coding sequence is TGTGCCAGCAGCGAATCTACAGGGGCTTATAGCAATCAGCCCCAGCATTTT. The encoded protein is CASSESTGAYSNQPQHF.

The chain recombines TRBV10-3 with TRBJ2-7; D unresolved. CDR3 length: 12 amino acids. CDR1 is ENHRY, CDR2 SYGVKD, per germline. The V end was cut by 3 bases, the J end by 3 bases, with 6 bases between. The CDR3 spells CAISDISYEQYF. The CDR3 DNA reads TGTGCCATCAGTGATATTAGCTACGAGCAGTACTTC.

The CDR3 loop is CASSLRPYEQYF. The CDR3 region has the DNA TGTGCCAGCAGCTTGAGACCTTACGAGCAGTACTTC. The chain is built from TRBV5-4 and TRBJ2-7; unclear D gene. The V and J ends lost 1 base and 4 bases respectively, with 6 bases between them. Germline V lookup: CDR1 SGHNT, CDR2 YYREEE (reference sequence). The length of the CDR3 is 12 residues.

Here the CDR3 DNA reads TGCAGCGTTGAAATCCCCCCAGAGCTTTATGGCTACACCTTC. Amino acids: CSVEIPPELYGYTF. This chain links TRBV29-1 with TRBJ1-2; D remains ambiguous. This CDR3 comprises 14 residues. Germline CDR1 and CDR2: SQVTM and ANQGSEA. With 2 bases removed from V and 5 bases from J, the gap between germline ends came to 15 bases.

The chain links TRBV12-3 or TRBV12-4 to TRBJ2-7; a possible D gene is TRBD2 (5 bases). CDR3 size: 13 residues. Trimming removed 0 bases at V and 9 bases at J, with 12 bases between. The CDR3 protein is CASSLARGSWQYF. Written as DNA, the CDR3 is TGTGCCAGCAGTTTAGCGCGAGGGAGTTGGCAGTACTTC.

The chain is built from TRBV20-1 and TRBJ2-3, with D unresolved. Trimming shortened V by 6 bases and J by 8 bases, and 12 bases separated the two germline ends. CDR3 length: 11 amino acids. Germline V gene data show CDR1 as DFQATT and CDR2 as SNEGSKA (reference sequence). The CDR3, as DNA: TGCAGTGCCCGTAGACCCGGTACGCAGTATTTT. Translated: CSARRPGTQYF.

CDR3 bases: TGTGCCAGCAGTTTGAGGCCCGAGACTGAAGCTTTCTTT. Amino acids: CASSLRPETEAFF. V usage is TRBV12-3 or TRBV12-4 and J usage is TRBJ1-1; no reliable D call. The ends were cut back, 3 bases at V and 5 bases at J, with 10 bases in the middle. The length of the CDR3 is 13 residues.

The chain joins TRBV30 to TRBJ2-7, with unresolved D. Germline V gene data show CDR1 as GTSNPN and CDR2 as SVGIG (reference sequence). V lost 2 bases, J lost 2 bases, and 4 bases lay in between. CDR3 length equals 11 residues. As DNA, the CDR3 is TGTGCCTGGAGTCGGGCCTACGAGCAGTACTTC. Amino acid sequence: CAWSRAYEQYF.

This clonotype was counted a single time. The gene calls are TRBV20-1 and TRBJ2-1; tentative D call: TRBD2 (6 bases). In germline, CDR1 is DFQATT, CDR2 SNEGSKA (reference sequence). The CDR3 covers 14 residues. Trimming took off 6 bases at V and 9 bases at J, with 21 bases between the two ends. CDR3 coding DNA: TGCAGTGCCCCGGGACTGACAGTGGGAGGTGAGCAGTTCTTC. Protein product: CSAPGLTVGGEQFF.